This T cell receptor (beta chain) was captured by sequencing in a study of shared clonotypes between healthy human individuals. The data were produced by immunoSEQ multiplex PCR, yet TCRdb's version contains in-frame clones alone and is incomplete. This sample carries about 2 million clones, approximately 94% of them seen once, and the ten largest clones take roughly 1%. Positive CCR7 selection of CD45RO-negative cells yielded the naive CD8 cells, and terminally differentiated effector memory CD45RA+ cells were excluded. V shed 5 bases and J shed 7 bases, with 11 bases lying between them. The CDR3 totals 12 residues. CDR1 and CDR2 (germline): MNHEY, SVGAGI.

The sample comprised naive CD8+ T cells sorted from blood. The source of this sequence is a man between 18 and 35 years old in good health. V usage is TRBV6-5 and J usage is TRBJ1-1; tentative D call: TRBD1 (6 bases). In nucleotides, the CDR3 is TGTGCCAGCAGTAACCAGGGGAGTGAAGCTTTCTTT. Amino acids: CASSNQGSEAFF.